This T cell receptor beta chain appears in the sequencing data of a study of blood T cell repertoires in COVID-19. Assay used: immunoSEQ multiplex PCR; TCRdb lists only in-frame clones, some missing. The sample lists under 250,000 clones, approximately 85% seen once, with less than 6.5% in the top ten. V was trimmed by 1 base and J by 6 bases, leaving 7 bases between them. The V gene's germline CDR1 is LGHDT and CDR2 YNNKEL (reference sequence). This CDR3 contains 13 residues. Notes on this clone: Other DNA sequences in this specimen translate into the identical CDR3.

The sequencing input was peripheral blood. The chain recombines TRBV3-1 (or the pseudogene TRBV3-2) with TRBJ2-1, with D perhaps TRBD2 (6 bases). This sequence was found in a man aged 50-59 years with COVID-19, enrolled during active disease. The CDR3 loop is CASSQVRGNEQFF. In nucleotides, the CDR3 is TGTGCCAGCAGCCAAGTGCGGGGCAATGAGCAGTTCTTC.